The 24 T cell receptor beta chains below come from one sample, sequenced in a study of shared clonotypes between healthy human individuals. Naive CD8 cells lacked CD45RO, underwent positive selection for CCR7 and left out terminally differentiated effector memory CD45RA+ cells. TCRdb's copy holds only in-frame clones and misses some; the assay was immunoSEQ multiplex PCR. The data hold around 640,000 clones, with about 96% observed a single time. Sequences were obtained from naive CD8+ T cells sorted from blood. These receptors came from a woman in her twenties or thirties in good health.

This clone was seen a handful of times. The CDR3 is CASGGQAGQKPYGYTF. CDR3 in DNA: TGTGCCAGCGGAGGCCAGGCGGGGCAGAAGCCCTATGGCTACACCTTC. The genes are TRBV2 and TRBJ1-2; D perhaps matches TRBD1 (5 bases). Trimming stripped 8 bases from V and 4 bases from J, with 23 bases between. This CDR3 has 16 amino acids. Germline loops: CDR1 SNHLY, CDR2 FYNNEI. The complete variable domain, with remaining parts taken from reference TRBV2 and TRBJ1-2, reads EPEVTQTPSHQVTQMGQEVILRCVPISNHLYFYWYRQILGQKVEFLVSFYNNEISEKSEIFDDQFSVERPDGSNFTLKIRSTKLEDSAMYFCASGGQAGQKPYGYTFGSGTRLTVV.

The DNA for the CDR3 is TGCGCCAGCAGCTTGTACGTAAACACTGAAGCTTTCTTT. Its protein is CASSLYVNTEAFF. The rearrangement uses TRBV5-1 and TRBJ1-1; D remains unclear. The CDR3 extends over 13 amino acids. Trimming removed 1 base at V and 2 bases at J, with 6 bases between. Germline-derived CDR1 and CDR2 are SGHRS and YFSETQ.

The chain couples TRBV13 to TRBJ2-5, with 14 positions matching TRBD2. Trimming took 5 bases from V and 2 from J; bases not matched to a gene: 4. Germline V gene lookup returns CDR1 PRHDT and CDR2 FYEKMQ (reference sequence). The CDR3 loop spans 16 amino acids. The CDR3: CASSATSGRGQETQYF. The CDR3 region has the DNA TGTGCCAGCAGCGCGACTAGCGGGAGGGGGCAAGAGACCCAGTACTTC.

The J gene is TRBJ1-5, the V gene TRBV10-2, with D unresolved. With 4 bases removed from V and 1 base from J, the gap between germline ends came to 14 bases. Germline CDR1 and CDR2: WSHSY and SAAADI. CDR3 length: 16 amino acids. CDR3 loop: CASSAWSWRSNQPQHF. Here the CDR3 DNA reads TGCGCCAGCAGTGCATGGTCGTGGCGAAGCAATCAGCCCCAGCATTTT.

As DNA, the CDR3 is TGCGCCAGCAGCTTGGACTACCCCGAAGTCTACGAGCAGTACTTC. Protein sequence: CASSLDYPEVYEQYF. The chain recombines TRBV5-1 with TRBJ2-7; D gene unclear. This CDR3 is built from 15 residues. The germline V gene has CDR1 SGHRS and CDR2 YFSETQ. V lost 0 bases to trimming and J lost 3 bases, with 13 bases between them.

The chain has TRBV5-1 and TRBJ2-7; 7 bases are shared with TRBD1. CDR1 is SGHRS and CDR2 is YFSETQ in the germline V gene. The CDR3 runs to 15 residues. V trimming: 3 bases; J trimming: 0 bases; junction bases outside the gene matches: 6. The CDR3 DNA reads TGCGCCAGCAGCTGGACCGGGACAGCCTCCTACGAGCAGTACTTC. This translates into CASSWTGTASYEQYF.

The rearrangement links TRBV6-6 to TRBJ2-5; D is uncertain. Deletions cut 0 bases from V and 1 base from J, with 6 bases between. The CDR3 spans 14 residues. Germline V gene data show CDR1 as MNHNY and CDR2 as SVGAGI (reference sequence). CDR3 nucleotide sequence: TGTGCCAGCAGTTACTCGACGGCCCAAGAGACCCAGTACTTC. The encoded protein is CASSYSTAQETQYF.

The genes are TRBV20-1 and TRBJ2-5; no clear D. CDR3 length: 11 residues. The V and J ends lost 1 base and 6 bases respectively, with 6 bases between them. Per germline, CDR1 DFQATT and CDR2 SNEGSKA (reference sequence). The chain's CDR3 is CSARVSKTQYF. For the CDR3, the DNA is TGCAGTGCTAGAGTTTCAAAGACCCAGTACTTC.

This sequence joins TRBV7-8 and TRBJ1-1; D might be TRBD1 (6 bases). Germline V lookup: CDR1 SGHVS, CDR2 FQNEAQ. Trimming removed 6 bases at V and 7 bases at J, with 12 bases between. CDR3 length: 12 residues. The CDR3 DNA is TGTGCCAGCAGGGAGGGGGTCAGTGAAGCTTTCTTT. Its protein is CASREGVSEAFF.

This chain uses TRBV27 with TRBJ2-2, with a weak D call TRBD1 (6 bases). Germline V CDR1 and CDR2: MNHEY, SMNVEV (reference sequence). This CDR3 has 15 residues. Trimming cost V 4 bases and J 4 bases, with 13 bases left between them. CDR3 nucleotide sequence: TGTGCCAGCAGTTCCGCACAGGGAGTCACCGGGGAGCTGTTTTTT. Translated, it gives CASSSAQGVTGELFF.

This chain joins TRBV28 and TRBJ2-1; unclear D gene. The V and J ends lost 3 bases and 9 bases respectively, with 12 bases between them. Germline V gene sequence: CDR1 MDHEN, CDR2 SYDVKM. The CDR3 extends over 13 amino acids. This chain's CDR3 is CASSFRLGAEQFF. The CDR3 bases are TGTGCCAGCAGTTTTCGTCTAGGTGCTGAGCAGTTCTTC.

This chain uses TRBV7-9 with TRBJ2-1, with D perhaps matching TRBD2 (6 bases). Germline V lookup: CDR1 SEHNR, CDR2 FQNEAQ (reference sequence). Between the trimmed V and J ends, which lost 5 bases and 6 bases, there was a span of 17 bases. This CDR3 region has 15 residues. CDR3 sequence (DNA): TGTGCCAGCAGCCATTCGGGACTGAACCGCAATGAGCAGTTCTTC. This codes for CASSHSGLNRNEQFF. The full variable domain, in which reference TRBV7-9 and TRBJ2-1 provide the parts outside the CDR3, is DTGVSQNPRHKITKRGQNVTFRCDPISEHNRLYWYRQTLGQGPEFLTYFQNEAQLEKSRLLSDRFSAERPKGSFSTLEIQRTEQGDSAMYLCASSHSGLNRNEQFFGPGTRLTVL.

The chain links TRBV14 to TRBJ2-5; 7 positions match TRBD2. The length of the CDR3 is 17 residues. The J segment lost 3 bases and the V segment lost 2 bases, leaving 12 bases of the junction unmatched. The germline V gene encodes CDR1 SGHDN and CDR2 FVKESK. The CDR3 loop reads CASSQQTVGLAEETQYF. The CDR3 coding sequence is TGTGCCAGCAGCCAACAAACGGTCGGGCTAGCGGAAGAGACCCAGTACTTC.

Comment on this clone: This specimen includes other DNA sequences encoding the same CDR3. Here the CDR3 reads CASSQGGQLNTEAFF. The CDR3 DNA sequence: TGCGCCAGCAGCCAAGGGGGACAACTGAACACTGAAGCTTTCTTT. The V call is TRBV4-1, the J call TRBJ1-1; possibly TRBD1 for D (6 bases). CDR1 MGHRA and CDR2 YSYEKL come from the germline V gene. The CDR3 totals 15 residues. V was cut by 1 base and J by 0 bases, with 9 bases left in between.

This clone was observed a single time. V usage is TRBV5-1 and J usage is TRBJ2-3; 14 bases align to TRBD2. The CDR3 spans 17 residues. CDR1 SGHRS and CDR2 YFSETQ come from the germline V gene. The V gene end was trimmed by 2 bases and the J gene end by 4 bases; junction bases not matched to a gene: 6. CDR3 in amino acids: CASSFGTSGSRADTQYF. Written as DNA, the CDR3 is TGCGCCAGCAGCTTCGGGACTAGCGGGAGTCGCGCAGATACGCAGTATTTT.

Notes on this clone: The sample holds other DNA sequences that translate to the same CDR3. This sequence joins TRBV9 and TRBJ1-1; D not resolved. The CDR3 loop spans 13 amino acids. Germline V gene lookup returns CDR1 SGDLS and CDR2 YYNGEE. V was pared by 0 bases and J by 0 bases, with 3 bases between. CDR3 amino acids: CASSVGMNTEAFF. The CDR3 nucleotides are TGTGCCAGCAGCGTAGGAATGAACACTGAAGCTTTCTTT.

The chain recombines TRBV7-6 with TRBJ2-3, with D unclear. This CDR3 is built from 14 residues. Germline V gene data show CDR1 as SGHVS and CDR2 as FNYEAQ. V was clipped by 5 bases and J by 1 base, with 10 bases between them. This CDR3 reads CASSPTFRTDTQYF. CDR3 coding DNA: TGTGCCAGCAGCCCAACTTTTCGCACAGATACGCAGTATTTT.

This clone was counted once. The V gene is TRBV21-1, the J gene TRBJ2-4; TRBD2, as called in the table, went unchecked against the DNA. TRBV21-1 is a recognized pseudogene. The CDR3 consists of 19 residues. DNA of the CDR3: TGTGCCAGCAGCAAGGAGGTAGCGGTCCCTATAATAGCCAAAAACATTCAGTACTTC. This gives the protein CASSKEVAVPIIAKNIQYF.

This clone has only one observation. The chain carries TRBV28 and TRBJ1-2; the match to TRBD1 covers 8 bases. The CDR3 runs 15 residues. J lost 6 bases, V lost 7 bases, and 13 bases had no gene match. Germline V gene sequence: CDR1 MDHEN, CDR2 SYDVKM. CDR3 nucleotide sequence: TGTGCCAGCATTAACGGAGGTGGACAGGGCGATGGCTACACCTTC. This codes for CASINGGGQGDGYTF.

V is TRBV6-1 and J is TRBJ1-5, with unresolved D. V lost 3 bases, J lost 7 bases, and 16 bases lay in between. The germline gives CDR1 MNHNS, CDR2 SASEGT. The CDR3 loop spans 15 amino acids. The CDR3 loop reads CASSDRRLTGQPQHF. In nucleotides, the CDR3 is TGTGCCAGCAGTGACAGACGCCTCACTGGGCAGCCCCAGCATTTT.

The chain uses TRBV30 and TRBJ2-7; D may be TRBD1 (6 bases). Trimming took off 1 base at V and 0 bases at J, with 16 bases between the two ends. Germline CDR1 reads GTSNPN; CDR2 reads SVGIG (reference sequence). The CDR3 extends over 16 amino acids. CDR3 sequence: CAWSGAGATSSYEQYF. For the CDR3, the DNA is TGTGCCTGGAGTGGGGCAGGGGCCACTAGCTCCTACGAGCAGTACTTC.

The rearrangement uses TRBV10-3 and TRBJ2-1; D is possibly TRBD2 (7 bases). The CDR3 totals 16 residues. The germline V and J ends were trimmed by 8 bases and 2 bases, with 19 bases remaining between them. Germline V CDR1 and CDR2: ENHRY, SYGVKD. The CDR3 here is CAIGGTTGQPYNEQFF. In nucleotides, the CDR3 is TGTGCCATCGGAGGGACTACAGGACAGCCCTACAATGAGCAGTTCTTC.

This chain joins TRBV5-4 and TRBJ2-2; D call uncertain. V lost 3 bases and J lost 1, with 10 bases in between. The CDR3 runs 15 residues. Per germline, CDR1 SGHNT and CDR2 YYREEE (reference sequence). CDR3 sequence (DNA): TGTGCCAGCAGCTCCGTTTTCAGGAACACCGGGGAGCTGTTTTTT. Amino acid sequence: CASSSVFRNTGELFF.

CDR3 sequence: CASSLPSSGRARETQYF. In nucleotides, the CDR3 is TGTGCCAGCAGTTTACCCTCTAGCGGGAGGGCCCGTGAGACCCAGTACTTC. This rearrangement joins TRBV28 to TRBJ2-5; the match to TRBD2 covers 12 bases. V gave up 2 bases and J gave up 5 bases; unmatched junction bases: 9. Germline V lookup: CDR1 MDHEN, CDR2 SYDVKM. This CDR3 is built from 17 residues. The entire variable domain, with the rest obtained from reference TRBV28 and TRBJ2-5, is as follows: DVKVTQSSRYLVKRTGEKVFLECVQDMDHENMFWYRQDPGLGLRLIYFSYDVKMKEKGDIPEGYSVSREKKERFSLILESASTNQTSMYLCASSLPSSGRARETQYFGPGTRLLVL.